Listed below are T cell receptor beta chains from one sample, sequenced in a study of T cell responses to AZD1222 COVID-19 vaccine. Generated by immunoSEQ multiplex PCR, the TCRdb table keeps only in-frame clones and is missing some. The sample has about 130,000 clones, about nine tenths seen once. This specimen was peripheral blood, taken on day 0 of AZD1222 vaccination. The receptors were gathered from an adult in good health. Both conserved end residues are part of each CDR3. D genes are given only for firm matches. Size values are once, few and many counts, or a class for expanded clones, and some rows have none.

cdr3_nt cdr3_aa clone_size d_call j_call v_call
TGTGCCAGCAGCGCGTCCGGGACTAGCGGGGGGGCCTTCGAGCAGTACTTC CASSASGTSGGAFEQYF NA TRBD2 TRBJ2-7 TRBV5-6
TGTGCCAGCAGACCACTTTCCGGCCCCCGGACCGGGGAGCTGTTTTTT CASRPLSGPRTGELFF NA NA TRBJ2-2 TRBV7-9
TGTGCCAGCAGCCCGTTATCGGTCGGAGAGACCCAGTACTTC CASSPLSVGETQYF NA NA TRBJ2-5 TRBV3-1/TRBV3-2
TGTGCCAGCAGCTTAAGCCCTATGTCTGGGGCCAACGTCCTGACTTTC CASSLSPMSGANVLTF NA NA TRBJ2-6 TRBV7-3
TGCAGTGCTAGTGAACTAGCGGGGTTTGGGGCCAACGTCCTGACTTTC CSASELAGFGANVLTF few TRBD2 TRBJ2-6 TRBV20-1
TGTGCCAGCAGTTGGGGGACCCACAATGAGCAGTTCTTC CASSWGTHNEQFF NA NA TRBJ2-1 TRBV28
TGTGCCAGCAGTACTCAACCTTCTGGAAACACCATATATTTT CASSTQPSGNTIYF NA NA TRBJ1-3 TRBV28
TGTGCCAGCAGCCAATGGGGTAGCGGGGGATTGTCTCAGTACTTC CASSQWGSGGLSQYF NA TRBD2 TRBJ2-4 TRBV3-1/TRBV3-2
TGTGCCAGCAGCTTGGTACCCGGGGTTGTAGGAAACACCATATATTTT CASSLVPGVVGNTIYF NA NA TRBJ1-3 TRBV5-5
TGTGCCAGCAGCCCGGACGTCTACGAGCAGTACTTC CASSPDVYEQYF NA NA TRBJ2-7 TRBV14
TGTGCCAGCAGTAATACCGGGACAGGGAACACTGAAGCTTTCTTT CASSNTGTGNTEAFF NA TRBD1 TRBJ1-1 TRBV6-5
TGTGCCAGCAGCTCCGGACCCATAAGCTCCTACGAGCAGTACTTC CASSSGPISSYEQYF NA NA TRBJ2-7 TRBV13
TGTGCCAGCTCACTCTTGGACAGGGTTGATGGCTACACCTTC CASSLLDRVDGYTF NA TRBD1 TRBJ1-2 TRBV18
TGTGCCAGCAGCCCTGCTCCGGGACAGGGGACTTACGAGCAGTACTTC CASSPAPGQGTYEQYF NA TRBD1 TRBJ2-7 TRBV5-5
TGTGCCAGTAGGGAAACAGGGAGTAGCACAGATACGCAGTATTTT CASRETGSSTDTQYF NA NA TRBJ2-3 TRBV19
TGTGCCAGCAGTTTATCTGGCACAGGATACGAGCAGTACTTC CASSLSGTGYEQYF NA NA TRBJ2-7 TRBV28
TGCAGTGCTAGTTTTCCGGTAGCCAACGGAAACTATGGCTACACCTTC CSASFPVANGNYGYTF NA NA TRBJ1-2 TRBV20-1
TGTGCCAGCAGCCAAGACGGGGGCCGGGTGACCCAGTACTTC CASSQDGGRVTQYF NA NA TRBJ2-5 TRBV3-1/TRBV3-2
TGTGCCAGCAGCTTGGGGACCACCGGGGAGCTGTTTTTT CASSLGTTGELFF NA NA TRBJ2-2 TRBV5-4
TGTGCCAGCAGCTCGGGGGGTCCTGGCGATGAGCAGTTCTTC CASSSGGPGDEQFF NA TRBD2 TRBJ2-1 TRBV7-9
TGTGCCAGCAGCTTGGGACAGGGGAACAACTATGGCTACACCTTC CASSLGQGNNYGYTF NA TRBD1 TRBJ1-2 TRBV7-8
TGCAGCGTTGGAGACAGGGAACAGCCCCAGCATTTT CSVGDREQPQHF few TRBD1 TRBJ1-5 TRBV29-1